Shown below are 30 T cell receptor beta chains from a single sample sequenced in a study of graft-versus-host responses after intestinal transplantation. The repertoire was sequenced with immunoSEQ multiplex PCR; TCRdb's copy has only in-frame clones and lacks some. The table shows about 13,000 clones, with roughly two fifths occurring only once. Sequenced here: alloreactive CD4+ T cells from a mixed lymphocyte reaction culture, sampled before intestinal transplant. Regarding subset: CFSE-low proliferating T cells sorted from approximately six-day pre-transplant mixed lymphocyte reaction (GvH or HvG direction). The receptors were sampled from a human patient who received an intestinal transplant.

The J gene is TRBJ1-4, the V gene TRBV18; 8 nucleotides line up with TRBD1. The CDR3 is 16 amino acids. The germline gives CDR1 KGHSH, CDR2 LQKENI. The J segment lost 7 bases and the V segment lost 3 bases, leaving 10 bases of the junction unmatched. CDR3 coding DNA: TGTGCCAGCTCACCTCTCAGGGGGCAGGGAGGTGAAAAACTGTTTTTT. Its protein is CASSPLRGQGGEKLFF.

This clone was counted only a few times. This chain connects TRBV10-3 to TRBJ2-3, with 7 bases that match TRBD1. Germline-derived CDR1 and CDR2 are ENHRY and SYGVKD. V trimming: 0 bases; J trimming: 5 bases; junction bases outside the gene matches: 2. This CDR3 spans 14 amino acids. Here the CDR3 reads CAISESRDRDTQYF. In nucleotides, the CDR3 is TGTGCCATCAGTGAGTCCAGGGACAGAGATACGCAGTATTTT.

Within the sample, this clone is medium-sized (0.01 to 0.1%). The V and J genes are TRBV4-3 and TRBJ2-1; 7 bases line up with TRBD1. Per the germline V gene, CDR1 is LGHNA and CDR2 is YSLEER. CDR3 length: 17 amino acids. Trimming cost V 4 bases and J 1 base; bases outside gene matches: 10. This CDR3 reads CASSPEGTAISYNEQFF. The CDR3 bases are TGCGCCAGCAGCCCTGAGGGGACAGCTATTTCCTACAATGAGCAGTTCTTC.

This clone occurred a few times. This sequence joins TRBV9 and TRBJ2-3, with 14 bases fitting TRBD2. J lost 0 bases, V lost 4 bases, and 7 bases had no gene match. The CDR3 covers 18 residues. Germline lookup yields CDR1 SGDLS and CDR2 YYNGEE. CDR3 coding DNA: TGTGCCAGCAGCAAAAGGACTAGCGGGGGGCCTAGCACAGATACGCAGTATTTT. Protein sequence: CASSKRTSGGPSTDTQYF.

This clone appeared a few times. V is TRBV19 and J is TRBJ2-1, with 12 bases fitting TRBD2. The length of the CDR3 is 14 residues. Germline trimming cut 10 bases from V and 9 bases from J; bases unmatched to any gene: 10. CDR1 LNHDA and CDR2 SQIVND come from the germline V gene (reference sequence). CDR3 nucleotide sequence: TGTGCCACTACCGGGACTAGCGGGTTCGGTGAGCAGTTCTTC. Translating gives CATTGTSGFGEQFF.

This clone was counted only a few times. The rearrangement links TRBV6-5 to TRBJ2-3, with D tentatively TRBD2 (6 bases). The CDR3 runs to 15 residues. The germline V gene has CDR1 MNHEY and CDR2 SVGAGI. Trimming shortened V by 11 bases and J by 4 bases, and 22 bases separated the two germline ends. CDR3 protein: CASSLGGLRADTQYF. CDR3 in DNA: TGTGCCTCGTCCCTTGGAGGGTTGAGGGCAGATACGCAGTATTTT.

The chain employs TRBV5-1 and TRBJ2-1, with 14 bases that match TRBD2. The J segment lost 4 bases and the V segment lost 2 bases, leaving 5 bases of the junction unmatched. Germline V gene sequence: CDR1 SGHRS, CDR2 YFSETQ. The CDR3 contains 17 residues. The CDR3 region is CASSLRLAGGPYNEQFF. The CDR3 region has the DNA TGCGCCAGCAGCTTACGACTAGCGGGGGGGCCATACAATGAGCAGTTCTTC. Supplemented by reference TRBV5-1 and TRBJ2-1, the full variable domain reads KAGVTQTPRYLIKTRGQQVTLSCSPISGHRSVSWYQQTPGQGLQFLFEYFSETQRNKGNFPGRFSGRQFSNSRSEMNVSTLELGDSALYLCASSLRLAGGPYNEQFFGPGTRLTVL.

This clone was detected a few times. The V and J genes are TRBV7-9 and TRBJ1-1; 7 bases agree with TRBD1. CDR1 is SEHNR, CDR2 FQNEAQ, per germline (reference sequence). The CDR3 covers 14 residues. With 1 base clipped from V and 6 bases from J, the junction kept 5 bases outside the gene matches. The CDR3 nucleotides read TGTGCCAGCAGCTTAGGGCAGGGGGGCTCTGAAGCTTTCTTT. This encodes CASSLGQGGSEAFF. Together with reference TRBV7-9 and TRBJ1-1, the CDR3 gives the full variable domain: DTGVSQNPRHKITKRGQNVTFRCDPISEHNRLYWYRQTLGQGPEFLTYFQNEAQLEKSRLLSDRFSAERPKGSFSTLEIQRTEQGDSAMYLCASSLGQGGSEAFFGQGTRLTVV.

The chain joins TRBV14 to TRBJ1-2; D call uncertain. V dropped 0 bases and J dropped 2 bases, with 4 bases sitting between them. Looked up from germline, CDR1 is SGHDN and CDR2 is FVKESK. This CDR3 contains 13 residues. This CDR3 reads CASSQDRNYGYTF. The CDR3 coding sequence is TGTGCCAGCAGCCAAGACAGAAACTATGGCTACACCTTC.

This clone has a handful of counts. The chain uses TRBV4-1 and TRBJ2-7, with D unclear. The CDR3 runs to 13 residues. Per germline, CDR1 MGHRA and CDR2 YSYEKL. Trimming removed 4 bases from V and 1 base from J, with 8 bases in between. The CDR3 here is CASSRGLSYEQYF. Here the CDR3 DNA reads TGCGCCAGCAGCCGAGGATTGTCCTACGAGCAGTACTTC.

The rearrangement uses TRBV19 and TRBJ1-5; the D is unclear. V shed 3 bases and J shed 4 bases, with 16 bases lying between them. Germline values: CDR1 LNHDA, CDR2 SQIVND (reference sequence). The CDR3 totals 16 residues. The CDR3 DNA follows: TGTGCCAGTAGTATTCCGGCAGGCGGAGGTAATCAGCCCCAGCATTTT. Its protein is CASSIPAGGGNQPQHF.

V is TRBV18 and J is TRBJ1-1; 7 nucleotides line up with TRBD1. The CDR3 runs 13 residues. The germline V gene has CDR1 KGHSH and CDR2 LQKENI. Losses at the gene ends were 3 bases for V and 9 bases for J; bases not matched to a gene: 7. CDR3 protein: CASSPPGQQKAFF. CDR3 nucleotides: TGTGCCAGCTCACCTCCGGGACAGCAGAAAGCTTTCTTT.

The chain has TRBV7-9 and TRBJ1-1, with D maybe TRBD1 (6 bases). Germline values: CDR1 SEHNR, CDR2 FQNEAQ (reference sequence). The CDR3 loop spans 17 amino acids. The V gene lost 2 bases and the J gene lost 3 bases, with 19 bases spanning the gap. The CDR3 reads CASSLRVLGRGYTEAFF. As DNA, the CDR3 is TGTGCCAGCAGCTTAAGAGTCTTAGGGAGGGGGTACACTGAAGCTTTCTTT.

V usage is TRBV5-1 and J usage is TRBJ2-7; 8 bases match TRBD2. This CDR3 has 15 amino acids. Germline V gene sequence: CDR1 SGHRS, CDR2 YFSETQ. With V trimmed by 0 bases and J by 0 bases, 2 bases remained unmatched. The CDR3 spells CASSLGGGNSYEQYF. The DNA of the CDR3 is TGCGCCAGCAGCTTGGGCGGGGGGAACTCCTACGAGCAGTACTTC.

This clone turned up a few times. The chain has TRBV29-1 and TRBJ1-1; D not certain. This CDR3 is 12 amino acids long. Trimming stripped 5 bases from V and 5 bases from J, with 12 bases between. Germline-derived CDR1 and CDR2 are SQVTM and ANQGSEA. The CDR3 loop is CSVQRAETEAFF. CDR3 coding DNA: TGCAGCGTTCAGAGGGCAGAAACTGAAGCTTTCTTT.

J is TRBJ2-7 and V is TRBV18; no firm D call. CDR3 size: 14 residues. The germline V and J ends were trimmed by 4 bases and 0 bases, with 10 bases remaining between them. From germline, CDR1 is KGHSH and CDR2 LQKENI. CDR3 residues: CASSRLTDSYEQYF. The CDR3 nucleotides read TGTGCCAGCTCACGTTTAACAGACTCCTACGAGCAGTACTTC.

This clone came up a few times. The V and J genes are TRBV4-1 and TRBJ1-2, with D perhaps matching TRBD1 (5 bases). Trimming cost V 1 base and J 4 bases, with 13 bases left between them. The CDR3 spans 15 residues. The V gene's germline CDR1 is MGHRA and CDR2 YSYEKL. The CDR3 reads CASSQVSGGFYGYTF. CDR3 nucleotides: TGCGCCAGCAGCCAAGTTTCGGGGGGGTTCTATGGCTACACCTTC.

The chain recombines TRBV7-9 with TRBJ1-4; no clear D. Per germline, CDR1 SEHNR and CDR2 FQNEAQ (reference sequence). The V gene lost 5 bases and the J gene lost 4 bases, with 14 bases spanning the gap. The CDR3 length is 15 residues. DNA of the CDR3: TGTGCCAGCAGCCCCTGGACGAGGGTTAATGAAAAACTGTTTTTT. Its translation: CASSPWTRVNEKLFF.

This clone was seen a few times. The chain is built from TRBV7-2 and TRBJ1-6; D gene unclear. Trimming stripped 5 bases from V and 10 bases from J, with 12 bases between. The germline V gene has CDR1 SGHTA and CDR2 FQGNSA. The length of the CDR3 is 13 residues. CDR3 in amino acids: CASSLERRSPLHF. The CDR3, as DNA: TGTGCCAGCAGCCTGGAGAGGCGATCACCCCTCCACTTT.

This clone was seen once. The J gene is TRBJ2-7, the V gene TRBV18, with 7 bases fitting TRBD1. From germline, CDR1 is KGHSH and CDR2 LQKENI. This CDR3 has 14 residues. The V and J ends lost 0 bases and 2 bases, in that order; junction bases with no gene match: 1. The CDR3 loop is CASSPPGQTYEQYF. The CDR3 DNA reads TGTGCCAGCTCACCACCGGGACAGACCTACGAGCAGTACTTC.

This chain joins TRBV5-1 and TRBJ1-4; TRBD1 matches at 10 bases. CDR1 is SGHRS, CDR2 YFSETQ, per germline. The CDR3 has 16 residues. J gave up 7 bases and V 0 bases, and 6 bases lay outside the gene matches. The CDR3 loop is CASSLAGQGLGEKLFF. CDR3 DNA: TGCGCCAGCAGCTTGGCGGGACAGGGGCTTGGTGAAAAACTGTTTTTT.

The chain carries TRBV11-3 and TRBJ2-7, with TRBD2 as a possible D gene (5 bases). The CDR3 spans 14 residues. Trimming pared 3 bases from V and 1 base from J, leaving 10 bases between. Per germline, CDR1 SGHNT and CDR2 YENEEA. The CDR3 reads CASSLWRQSYEQYF. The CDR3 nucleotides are TGTGCCAGCAGCTTGTGGAGGCAATCCTACGAGCAGTACTTC.

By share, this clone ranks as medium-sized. The CDR3 DNA reads TGTGCCATCAGTGAGGGGGGAGGCTATGGCTACACCTTC. Its translation is CAISEGGGYGYTF. This sequence joins TRBV10-3 and TRBJ1-2, with D perhaps TRBD1 (5 bases). This CDR3 is built from 13 residues. The V end lost 2 bases, the J end lost 4 bases, and 8 bases lay between the germline ends. The germline gives CDR1 ENHRY, CDR2 SYGVKD.

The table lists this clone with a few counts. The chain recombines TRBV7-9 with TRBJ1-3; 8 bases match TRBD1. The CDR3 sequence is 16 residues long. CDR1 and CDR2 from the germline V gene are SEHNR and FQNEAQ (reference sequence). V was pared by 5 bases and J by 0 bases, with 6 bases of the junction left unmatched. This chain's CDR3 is CASSPRQGSSGNTIYF. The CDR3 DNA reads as TGTGCCAGCAGCCCGCGACAGGGGTCCTCTGGAAACACCATATATTTT.

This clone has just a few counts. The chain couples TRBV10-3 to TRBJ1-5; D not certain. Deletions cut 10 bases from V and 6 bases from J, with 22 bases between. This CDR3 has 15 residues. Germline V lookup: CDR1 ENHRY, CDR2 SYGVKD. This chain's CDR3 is CATRKEVASGQPQHF. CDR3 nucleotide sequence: TGTGCCACCAGGAAGGAGGTGGCATCGGGTCAGCCCCAGCATTTT.

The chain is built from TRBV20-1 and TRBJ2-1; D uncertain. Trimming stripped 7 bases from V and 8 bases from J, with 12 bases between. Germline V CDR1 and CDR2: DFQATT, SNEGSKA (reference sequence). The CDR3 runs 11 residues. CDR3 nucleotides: TGCAGTGTAGGAGAAAGAGATGAGCAGTTCTTC. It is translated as CSVGERDEQFF.

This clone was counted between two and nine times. CDR3 DNA sequence: TGCGCCAGCAGCCAAGATTGGCAGGCCCTTAACTATGGCTACACCTTC. This encodes CASSQDWQALNYGYTF. V and J are TRBV4-3 and TRBJ1-2; D is undetermined. Germline values: CDR1 LGHNA, CDR2 YSLEER. V was cut by 0 bases and J by 1 base, with 12 bases left in between. This CDR3 contains 16 residues.

CDR3 sequence reads: CASSFPSGDNEQFF. The CDR3 bases are TGTGCCAGCAGCTTCCCTAGCGGGGACAATGAGCAGTTCTTC. This chain links TRBV5-4 with TRBJ2-1, with 9 bases aligning to TRBD2. This CDR3 has 14 amino acids. V trimming: 2 bases; J trimming: 5 bases; junction bases outside the gene matches: 2. CDR1 and CDR2 (germline): SGHNT, YYREEE (reference sequence).

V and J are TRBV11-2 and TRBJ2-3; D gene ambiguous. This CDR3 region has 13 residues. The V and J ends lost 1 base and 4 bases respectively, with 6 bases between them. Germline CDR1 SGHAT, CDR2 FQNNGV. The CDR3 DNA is TGTGCCAGCAGCTTAGCGGGTGCAGATACGCAGTATTTT. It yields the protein CASSLAGADTQYF. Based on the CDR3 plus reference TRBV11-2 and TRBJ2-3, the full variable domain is EAGVAQSPRYKIIEKRQSVAFWCNPISGHATLYWYQQILGQGPKLLIQFQNNGVVDDSQLPKDRFSAERLKGVDSTLKIQPAKLEDSAVYLCASSLAGADTQYFGPGTRLTVL.

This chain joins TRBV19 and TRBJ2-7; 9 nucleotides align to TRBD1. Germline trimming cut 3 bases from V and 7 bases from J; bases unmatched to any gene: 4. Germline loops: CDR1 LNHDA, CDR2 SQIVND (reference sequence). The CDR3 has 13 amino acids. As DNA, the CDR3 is TGTGCCAGTAGTATCCCGACAGGGGGAGAGCAGTACTTC. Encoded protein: CASSIPTGGEQYF.